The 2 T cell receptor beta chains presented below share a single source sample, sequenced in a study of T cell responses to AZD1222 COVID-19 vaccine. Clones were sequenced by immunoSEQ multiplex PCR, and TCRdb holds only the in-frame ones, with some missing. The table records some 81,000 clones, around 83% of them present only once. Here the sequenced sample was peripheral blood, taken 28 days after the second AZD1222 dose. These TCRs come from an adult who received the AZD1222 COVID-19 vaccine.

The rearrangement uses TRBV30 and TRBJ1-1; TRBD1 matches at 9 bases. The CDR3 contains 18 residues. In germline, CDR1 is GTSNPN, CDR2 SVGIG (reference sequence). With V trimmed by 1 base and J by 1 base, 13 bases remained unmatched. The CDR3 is CAWSGGTGRAAWNTEAFF. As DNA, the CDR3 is TGTGCCTGGAGTGGGGGGACAGGGAGGGCCGCTTGGAACACTGAAGCTTTCTTT.

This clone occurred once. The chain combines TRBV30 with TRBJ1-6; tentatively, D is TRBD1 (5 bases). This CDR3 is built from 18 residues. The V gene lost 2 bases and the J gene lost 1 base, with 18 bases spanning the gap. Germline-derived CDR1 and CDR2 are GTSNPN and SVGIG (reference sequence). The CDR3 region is CAWSLGQGGVSYNSPLHF. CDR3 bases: TGTGCCTGGAGTTTAGGGCAGGGAGGAGTTTCCTATAATTCACCCCTCCACTTT.